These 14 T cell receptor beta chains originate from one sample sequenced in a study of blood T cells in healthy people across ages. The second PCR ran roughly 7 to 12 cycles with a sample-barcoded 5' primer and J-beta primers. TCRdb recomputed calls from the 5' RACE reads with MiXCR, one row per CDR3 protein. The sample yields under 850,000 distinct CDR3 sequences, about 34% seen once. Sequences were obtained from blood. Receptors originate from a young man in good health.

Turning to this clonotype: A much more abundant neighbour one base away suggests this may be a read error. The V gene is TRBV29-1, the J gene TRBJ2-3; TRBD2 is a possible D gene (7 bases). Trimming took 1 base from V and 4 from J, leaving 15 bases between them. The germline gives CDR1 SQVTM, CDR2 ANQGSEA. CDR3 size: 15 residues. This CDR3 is CSVEARGGHADTQYF. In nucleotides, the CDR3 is TGCAGCGTTGAAGCTCGCGGGGGACACGCAGATACGCAGTATTTT.

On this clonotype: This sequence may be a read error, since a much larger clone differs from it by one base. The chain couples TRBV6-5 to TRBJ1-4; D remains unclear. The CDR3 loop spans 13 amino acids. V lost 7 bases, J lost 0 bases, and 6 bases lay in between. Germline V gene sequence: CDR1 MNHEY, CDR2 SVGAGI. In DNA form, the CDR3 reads TGTGCCAGCACGACTGCAACTAATGAAAAACTGTTTTTT. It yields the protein CASTTATNEKLFF.

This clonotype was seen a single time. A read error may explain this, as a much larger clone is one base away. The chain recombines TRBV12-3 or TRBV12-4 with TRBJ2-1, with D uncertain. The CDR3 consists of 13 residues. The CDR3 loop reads CAGSSRVLSEQFF. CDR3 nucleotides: TGTGCCGGCAGCTCCCGGGTCTTATCTGAGCAGTTCTTC.

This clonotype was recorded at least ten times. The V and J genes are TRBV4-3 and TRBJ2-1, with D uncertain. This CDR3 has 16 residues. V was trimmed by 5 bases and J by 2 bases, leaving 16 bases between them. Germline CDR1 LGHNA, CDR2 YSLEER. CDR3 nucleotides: TGCGCCAGCAGCTCACGCCTTAGGAGTCCCTACAATGAGCAGTTCTTC. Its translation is CASSSRLRSPYNEQFF.

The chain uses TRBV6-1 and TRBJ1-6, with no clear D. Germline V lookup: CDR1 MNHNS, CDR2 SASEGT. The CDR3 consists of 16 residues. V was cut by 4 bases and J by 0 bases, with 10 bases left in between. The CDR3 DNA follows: TGTGCCAGCAGTGTAGAGACGGTCTCCTATAATTCACCCCTCCACTTT. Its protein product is CASSVETVSYNSPLHF.

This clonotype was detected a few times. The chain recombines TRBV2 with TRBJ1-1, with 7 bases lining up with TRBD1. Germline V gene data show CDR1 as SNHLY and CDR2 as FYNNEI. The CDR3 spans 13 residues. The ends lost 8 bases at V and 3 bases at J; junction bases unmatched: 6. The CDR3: CASQGDRYTEAFF. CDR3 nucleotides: TGTGCCAGCCAGGGGGATCGGTACACTGAAGCTTTCTTT.

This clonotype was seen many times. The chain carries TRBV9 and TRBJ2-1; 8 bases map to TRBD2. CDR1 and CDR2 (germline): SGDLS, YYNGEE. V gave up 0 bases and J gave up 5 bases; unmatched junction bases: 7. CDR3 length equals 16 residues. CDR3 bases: TGTGCCAGCAGCGTAGACTTAGCGGGGAGAGACAATGAGCAGTTCTTC. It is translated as CASSVDLAGRDNEQFF.

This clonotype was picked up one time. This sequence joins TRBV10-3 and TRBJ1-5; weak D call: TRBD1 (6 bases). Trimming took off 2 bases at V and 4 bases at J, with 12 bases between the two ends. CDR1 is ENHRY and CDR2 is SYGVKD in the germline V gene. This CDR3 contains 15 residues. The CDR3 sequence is CAISEGQGMNQPQHF. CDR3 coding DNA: TGTGCCATCAGTGAGGGGCAGGGGATGAATCAGCCCCAGCATTTT.

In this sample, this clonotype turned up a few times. CDR3 sequence: CASKKSKTGTEQFF. The CDR3 DNA follows: TGTGCCAGCAAAAAATCGAAGACAGGGACTGAGCAGTTCTTC. This chain connects TRBV3-1 to TRBJ2-1, with TRBD1 matching over 7 bases. The trim removed 7 bases at V and 9 bases at J, leaving 12 bases unmatched. Germline CDR1 reads LGHDT; CDR2 reads YNNKEL (reference sequence). The CDR3 contains 14 residues.

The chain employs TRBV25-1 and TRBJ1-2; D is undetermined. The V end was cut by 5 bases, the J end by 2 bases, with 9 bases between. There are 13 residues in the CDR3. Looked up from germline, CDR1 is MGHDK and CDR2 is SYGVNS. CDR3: CASSTLINYGYTF. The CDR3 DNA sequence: TGTGCCAGCAGTACCCTTATAAACTATGGCTACACCTTC.

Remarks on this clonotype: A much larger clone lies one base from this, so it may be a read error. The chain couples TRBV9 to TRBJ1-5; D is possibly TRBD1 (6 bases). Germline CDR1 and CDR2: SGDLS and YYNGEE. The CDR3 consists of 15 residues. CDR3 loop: CANSVAGGAGQPQHF. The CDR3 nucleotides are TGTGCCAACAGCGTAGCCGGGGGCGCGGGTCAGCCCCAGCATTTT.

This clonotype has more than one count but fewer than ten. CDR3 region: CSARRDSETQYF. CDR3 nucleotide sequence: TGCAGTGCTAGAAGGGACTCGGAGACCCAGTACTTC. This chain connects TRBV20-1 to TRBJ2-5, with a weak D call TRBD2 (6 bases). Trimming pared 2 bases from V and 5 bases from J, leaving 9 bases between. This CDR3 has 12 amino acids. The germline V gene has CDR1 DFQATT and CDR2 SNEGSKA (reference sequence).

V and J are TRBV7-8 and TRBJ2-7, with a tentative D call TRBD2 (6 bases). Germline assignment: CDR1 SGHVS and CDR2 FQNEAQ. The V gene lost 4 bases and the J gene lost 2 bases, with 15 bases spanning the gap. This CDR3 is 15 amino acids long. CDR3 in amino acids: CASSSRRVGPYEQYF. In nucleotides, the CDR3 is TGTGCCAGCAGCTCTAGGAGGGTTGGACCCTACGAGCAGTACTTC. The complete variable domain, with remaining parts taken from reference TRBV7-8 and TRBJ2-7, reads GAGVSQSPRYKVAKRGQDVALRCDPISGHVSLFWYQQALGQGPEFLTYFQNEAQLDKSGLPSDRFFAERPEGSVSTLKIQRTQQEDSAVYLCASSSRRVGPYEQYFGPGTRLTVT.

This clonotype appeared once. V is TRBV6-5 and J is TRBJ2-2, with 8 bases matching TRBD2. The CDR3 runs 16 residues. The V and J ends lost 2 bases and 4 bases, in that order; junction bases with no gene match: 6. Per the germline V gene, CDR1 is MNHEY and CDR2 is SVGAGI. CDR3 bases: TGTGCCAGCAGTTACGCGGGGGGCAAAATCACCGGGGAGCTGTTTTTT. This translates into CASSYAGGKITGELFF.